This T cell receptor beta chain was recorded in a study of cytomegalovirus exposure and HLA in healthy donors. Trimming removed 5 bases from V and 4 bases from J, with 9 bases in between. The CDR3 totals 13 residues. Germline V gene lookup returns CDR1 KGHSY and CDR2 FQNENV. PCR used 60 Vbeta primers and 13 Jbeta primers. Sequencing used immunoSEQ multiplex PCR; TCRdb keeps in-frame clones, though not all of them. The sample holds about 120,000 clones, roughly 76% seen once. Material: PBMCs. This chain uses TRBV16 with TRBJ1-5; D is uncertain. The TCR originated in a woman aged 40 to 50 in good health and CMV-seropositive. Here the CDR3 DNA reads TGTGCCAGCAGCTGGGCGCAGAATCAGCCCCAGCATTTT. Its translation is CASSWAQNQPQHF.